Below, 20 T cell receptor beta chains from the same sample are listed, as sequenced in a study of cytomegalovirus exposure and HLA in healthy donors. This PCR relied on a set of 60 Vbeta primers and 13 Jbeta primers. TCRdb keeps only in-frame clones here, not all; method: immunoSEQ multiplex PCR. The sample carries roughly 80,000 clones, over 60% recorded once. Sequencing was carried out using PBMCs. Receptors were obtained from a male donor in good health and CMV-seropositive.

As DNA, the CDR3 is TGTGCCAGCAGCGGTACGAGGGACAGGGGCCCCGATACGCAGTATTTT. Residues: CASSGTRDRGPDTQYF. This chain links TRBV9 with TRBJ2-3, with TRBD1 matching 10 bases. The CDR3 sequence is 16 residues long. The V and J ends lost 3 bases and 6 bases, in that order; junction bases with no gene match: 10. Germline V gene lookup returns CDR1 SGDLS and CDR2 YYNGEE.

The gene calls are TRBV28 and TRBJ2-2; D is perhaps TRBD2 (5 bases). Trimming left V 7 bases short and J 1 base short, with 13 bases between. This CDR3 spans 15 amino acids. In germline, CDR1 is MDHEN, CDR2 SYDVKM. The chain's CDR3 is CASTPGLMNTGELFF. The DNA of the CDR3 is TGTGCCAGCACTCCCGGACTGATGAACACCGGGGAGCTGTTTTTT. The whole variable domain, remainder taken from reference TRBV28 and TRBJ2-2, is DVKVTQSSRYLVKRTGEKVFLECVQDMDHENMFWYRQDPGLGLRLIYFSYDVKMKEKGDIPEGYSVSREKKERFSLILESASTNQTSMYLCASTPGLMNTGELFFGEGSRLTVL.

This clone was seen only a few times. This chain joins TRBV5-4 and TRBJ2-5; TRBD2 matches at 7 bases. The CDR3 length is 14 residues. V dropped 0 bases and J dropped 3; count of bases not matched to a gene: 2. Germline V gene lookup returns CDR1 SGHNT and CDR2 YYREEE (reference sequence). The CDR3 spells CASSLAAGEETQYF. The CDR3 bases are TGTGCCAGCAGCTTGGCCGCGGGGGAAGAGACCCAGTACTTC.

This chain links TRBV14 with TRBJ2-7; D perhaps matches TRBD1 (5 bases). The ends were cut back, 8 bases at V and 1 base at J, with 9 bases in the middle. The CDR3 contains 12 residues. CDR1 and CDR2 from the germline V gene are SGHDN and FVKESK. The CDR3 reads CASGATSYEQYF. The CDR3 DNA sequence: TGTGCCAGCGGGGCCACATCCTACGAGCAGTACTTC.

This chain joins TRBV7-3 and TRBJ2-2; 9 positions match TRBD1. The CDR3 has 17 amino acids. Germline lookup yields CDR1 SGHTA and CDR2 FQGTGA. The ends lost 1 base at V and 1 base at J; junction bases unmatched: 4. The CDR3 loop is CASSLIGTGQNTGELFF. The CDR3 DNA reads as TGTGCCAGCAGCTTAATTGGGACAGGGCAGAACACCGGGGAGCTGTTTTTT.

The DNA of the CDR3 is TGTGCCAGCAGCTTGGAGGCGGGGATTGGAAACACCATATATTTT. Its translation is CASSLEAGIGNTIYF. The chain combines TRBV5-4 with TRBJ1-3; no definite D call. Trimming pared 0 bases from V and 3 bases from J, leaving 10 bases between. This CDR3 contains 15 residues. Germline CDR1 is SGHNT and CDR2 is YYREEE (reference sequence). The entire variable domain, with the rest obtained from reference TRBV5-4 and TRBJ1-3, is as follows: ETGVTQSPTHLIKTRGQQVTLRCSSQSGHNTVSWYQQALGQGPQFIFQYYREEENGRGNFPPRFSGLQFPNYSSELNVNALELDDSALYLCASSLEAGIGNTIYFGEGSWLTVV.

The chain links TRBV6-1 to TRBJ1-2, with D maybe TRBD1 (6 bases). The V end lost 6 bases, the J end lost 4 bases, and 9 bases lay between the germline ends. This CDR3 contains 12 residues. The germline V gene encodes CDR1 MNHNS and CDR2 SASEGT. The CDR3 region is CASRGASYGYTF. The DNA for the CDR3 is TGTGCCAGCAGGGGGGCTTCCTATGGCTACACCTTC.

The DNA for the CDR3 is TGTGCCAGCAGTCATAGACAGGGTGCCTACGAGCAGTACTTC. It yields the protein CASSHRQGAYEQYF. V is TRBV27 and J is TRBJ2-7, with TRBD1 matching over 7 bases. Unmatched junction bases numbered 6, after V lost 5 bases and J lost 2 bases. The CDR3 is 14 amino acids. Germline V gene sequence: CDR1 MNHEY, CDR2 SMNVEV (reference sequence).

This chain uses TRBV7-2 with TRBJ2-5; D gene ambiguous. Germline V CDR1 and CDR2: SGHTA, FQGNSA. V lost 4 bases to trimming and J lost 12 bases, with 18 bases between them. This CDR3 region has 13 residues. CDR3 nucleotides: TGTGCCAGCAGCTCCTTCGGCCCCCCACGGGAGTACTTC. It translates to CASSSFGPPREYF.

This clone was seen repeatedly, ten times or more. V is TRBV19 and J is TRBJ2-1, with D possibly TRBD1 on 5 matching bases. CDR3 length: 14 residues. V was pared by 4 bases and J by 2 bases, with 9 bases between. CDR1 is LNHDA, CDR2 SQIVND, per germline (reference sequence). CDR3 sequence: CASSKPGPYNEQFF. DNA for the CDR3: TGTGCCAGTAGTAAGCCAGGGCCCTACAATGAGCAGTTCTTC.

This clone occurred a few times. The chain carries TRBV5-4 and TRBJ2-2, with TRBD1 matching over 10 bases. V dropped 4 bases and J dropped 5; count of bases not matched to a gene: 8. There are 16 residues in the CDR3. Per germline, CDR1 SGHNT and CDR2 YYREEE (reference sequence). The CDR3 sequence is CASSPGGQGKTGELFF. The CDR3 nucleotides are TGTGCCAGCAGCCCCGGGGGACAGGGGAAAACCGGGGAGCTGTTTTTT. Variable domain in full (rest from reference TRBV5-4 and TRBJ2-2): ETGVTQSPTHLIKTRGQQVTLRCSSQSGHNTVSWYQQALGQGPQFIFQYYREEENGRGNFPPRFSGLQFPNYSSELNVNALELDDSALYLCASSPGGQGKTGELFFGEGSRLTVL.

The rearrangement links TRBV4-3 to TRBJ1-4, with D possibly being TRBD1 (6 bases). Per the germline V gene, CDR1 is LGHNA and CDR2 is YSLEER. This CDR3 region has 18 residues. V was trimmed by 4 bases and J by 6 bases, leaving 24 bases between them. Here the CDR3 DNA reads TGCGCCAGCAGCCTCAGACAGGTCGCCCGCACCAATTATGAAAAACTGTTTTTT. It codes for CASSLRQVARTNYEKLFF.

The CDR3: CASSPTGGRANEKLFF. The CDR3 nucleotides are TGTGCCAGCAGCCCGACAGGGGGGAGGGCTAATGAAAAACTGTTTTTT. This chain connects TRBV11-2 to TRBJ1-4; 9 bases are a match to TRBD1. CDR3 size: 16 residues. Germline V gene sequence: CDR1 SGHAT, CDR2 FQNNGV. J was trimmed by 3 bases and V by 5 bases; bases with no gene match: 7.

CDR3 protein: CASSLITREQYF. The CDR3 DNA is TGTGCCAGCAGCCTAATTACGAGAGAGCAGTACTTC. This chain connects TRBV13 to TRBJ2-7; D gene unclear. Trimming removed 5 bases at V and 7 bases at J, with 12 bases between. This CDR3 comprises 12 residues. CDR1 is PRHDT and CDR2 is FYEKMQ in the germline V gene (reference sequence).

The CDR3, as DNA: TGTGCCAGCAGTTTATTTTCCGGGAATCAGCCCCAGCATTTT. Translated: CASSLFSGNQPQHF. V is TRBV27 and J is TRBJ1-5; no definite D call. Trimming left V 1 base short and J 4 bases short, with 8 bases between. The CDR3 is made up of 14 amino acids. The germline V gene has CDR1 MNHEY and CDR2 SMNVEV (reference sequence).

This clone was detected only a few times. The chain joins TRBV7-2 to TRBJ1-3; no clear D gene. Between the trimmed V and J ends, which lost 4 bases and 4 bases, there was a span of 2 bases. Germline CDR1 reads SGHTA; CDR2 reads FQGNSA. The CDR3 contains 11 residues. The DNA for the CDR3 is TGTGCCAGCAGCTCGGGAAACACCATATATTTT. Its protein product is CASSSGNTIYF. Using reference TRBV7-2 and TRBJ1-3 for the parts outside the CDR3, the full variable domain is GAGVSQSPSNKVTEKGKDVELRCDPISGHTALYWYRQSLGQGLEFLIYFQGNSAPDKSGLPSDRFSAERTGGSVSTLTIQRTQQEDSAVYLCASSSGNTIYFGEGSWLTVV.

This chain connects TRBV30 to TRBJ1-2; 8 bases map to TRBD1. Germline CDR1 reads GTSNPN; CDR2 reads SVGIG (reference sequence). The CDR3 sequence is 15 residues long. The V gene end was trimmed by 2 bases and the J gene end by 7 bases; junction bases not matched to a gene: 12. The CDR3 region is CAWSPNRGKTSGYTF. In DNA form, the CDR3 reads TGTGCCTGGAGTCCAAACAGGGGGAAGACTAGTGGCTACACCTTC.

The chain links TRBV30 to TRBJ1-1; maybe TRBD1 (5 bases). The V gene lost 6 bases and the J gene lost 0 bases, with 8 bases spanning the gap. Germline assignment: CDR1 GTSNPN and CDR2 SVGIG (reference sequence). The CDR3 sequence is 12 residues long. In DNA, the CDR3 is TGTGCCTGCAAACAGGTGAACACTGAAGCTTTCTTT. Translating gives CACKQVNTEAFF.

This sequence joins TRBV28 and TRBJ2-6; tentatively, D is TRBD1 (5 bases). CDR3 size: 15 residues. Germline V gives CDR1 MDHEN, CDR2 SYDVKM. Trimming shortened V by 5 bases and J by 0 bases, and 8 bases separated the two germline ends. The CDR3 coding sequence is TGTGCCAGCAGTCCCGGACACTCTGGGGCCAACGTCCTGACTTTC. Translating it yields CASSPGHSGANVLTF.

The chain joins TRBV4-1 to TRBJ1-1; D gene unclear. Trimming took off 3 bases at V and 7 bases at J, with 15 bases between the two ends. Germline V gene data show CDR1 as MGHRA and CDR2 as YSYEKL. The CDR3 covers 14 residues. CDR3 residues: CASSHELMVIEAFF. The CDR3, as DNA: TGCGCCAGCAGCCACGAGCTCATGGTGATTGAAGCTTTCTTT.